This T cell receptor (beta chain) was obtained from a study of blood T cell repertoires in COVID-19. Profiling relied on immunoSEQ multiplex PCR, and the TCRdb table lists in-frame clones only, not all of them. The sample shows about 220,000 clones, 80% to 85% of them seen only once. Source material: peripheral blood. The origin of this receptor is a man younger than 45 with active or convalescent COVID-19.

Written as DNA, the CDR3 is TGTGCCAGCAGTTACGGAGGGACAGGGGGCTTGGCTCACTGGAACACTGAAGCTTTCTTT. It is translated as CASSYGGTGGLAHWNTEAFF. V and J are TRBV6-2 or TRBV6-3 and TRBJ1-1; 12 bases agree with TRBD1. Germline loops: CDR1 MNHEY, CDR2 SVGEGT. This CDR3 region has 20 residues. V lost 2 bases to trimming and J lost 1 base; unmatched junction nucleotides: 14.